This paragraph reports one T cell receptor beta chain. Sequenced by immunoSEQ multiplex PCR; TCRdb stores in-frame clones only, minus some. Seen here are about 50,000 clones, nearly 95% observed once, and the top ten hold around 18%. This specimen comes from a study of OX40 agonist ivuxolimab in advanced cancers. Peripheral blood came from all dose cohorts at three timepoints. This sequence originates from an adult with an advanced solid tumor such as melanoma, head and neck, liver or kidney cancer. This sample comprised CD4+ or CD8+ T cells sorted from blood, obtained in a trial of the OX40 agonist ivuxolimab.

The CDR3 DNA follows: TGTGCCAGCAGCCAATCGGGGTGTCAGTACTTC. Translating gives CASSQSGCQYF. The chain uses TRBV16 and TRBJ2-7; D gene ambiguous. Between the trimmed V and J ends, which lost 0 bases and 10 bases, there was a span of 7 bases. CDR1 is KGHSY and CDR2 is FQNENV in the germline V gene. The CDR3 is 11 amino acids.